The sequence of this TCR beta chain was determined in a study of Graves' ophthalmopathy and Graves' hyperthyroidism. The hyperthyroidism patients, aged 18 to 65, had been newly diagnosed, with under 2 months' duration. Trimming removed 6 bases at V and 0 bases at J, with 23 bases between. This CDR3 comprises 18 residues. Germline CDR1 is SGHAT and CDR2 is FQNNGV. RNA transcripts yielded amplified TCR beta CDR3 regions. First-round RT-PCR used HTBI primers; second-round multiplex PCR followed. MiXCR, run by TCRdb on the multiplex PCR reads, gives a single entry per CDR3 protein. In the table there are hundreds of thousands of distinct CDR3 sequences, over 20% of which are singletons. This clonotype was counted ten times or more.

The chain carries TRBV11-2 and TRBJ1-1; D uncertain. The specimen sequenced was peripheral blood. The clonotype was recovered from a woman aged 18 to 35 with stable Graves' hyperthyroidism. Some clones in this sample may be carry-over from other donors' samples. The CDR3 region is CASRTYQWGYGMNTEAFF. For the CDR3, the DNA is TGTGCCAGCAGGACTTACCAATGGGGATATGGAATGAACACTGAAGCTTTCTTT.